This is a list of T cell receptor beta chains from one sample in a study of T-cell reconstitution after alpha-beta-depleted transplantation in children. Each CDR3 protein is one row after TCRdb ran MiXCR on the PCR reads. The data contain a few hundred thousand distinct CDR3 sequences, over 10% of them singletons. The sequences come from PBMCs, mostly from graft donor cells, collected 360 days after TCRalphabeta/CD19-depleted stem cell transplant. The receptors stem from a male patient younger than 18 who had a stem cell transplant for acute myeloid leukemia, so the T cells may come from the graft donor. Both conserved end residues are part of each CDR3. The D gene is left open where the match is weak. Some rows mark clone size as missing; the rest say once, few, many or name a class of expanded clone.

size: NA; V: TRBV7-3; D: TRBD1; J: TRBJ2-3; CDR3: CASSLSTGFTDTQYF; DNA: TGTGCCAGCAGCCTCTCGACAGGGTTTACAGATACGCAGTATTTT
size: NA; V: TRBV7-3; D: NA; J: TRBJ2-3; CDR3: CASSLSGLYTDTQYF; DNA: TGTGCCAGCAGCTTAAGCGGTCTATATACAGATACGCAGTATTTT
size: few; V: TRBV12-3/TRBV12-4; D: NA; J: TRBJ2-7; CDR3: CASSLAPAAHSYEQYF; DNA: TGTGCCAGCAGTTTAGCGCCGGCGGCCCACTCCTACGAGCAGTACTTC
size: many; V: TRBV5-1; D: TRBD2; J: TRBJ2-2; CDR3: CASSHGLDRTGELFF; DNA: TGCGCCAGCAGCCACGGACTAGACCGGACCGGGGAGCTGTTTTTT
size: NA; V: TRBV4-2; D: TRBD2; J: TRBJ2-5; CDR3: CASSQAEAGVNPGTQYF; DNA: TGTGCCAGCAGCCAAGCCGAGGCGGGAGTGAACCCGGGGACCCAGTACTTC
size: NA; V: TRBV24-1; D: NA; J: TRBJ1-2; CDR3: CATSTAGAEYGYTF; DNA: TGTGCCACCAGTACCGCGGGGGCCGAGTATGGCTACACCTTC
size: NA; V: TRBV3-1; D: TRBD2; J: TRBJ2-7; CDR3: CASSHGRGGLAGDIAEQYF; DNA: TGTGCCAGCAGCCATGGCAGGGGGGGACTAGCGGGAGACATCGCCGAGCAGTACTTC
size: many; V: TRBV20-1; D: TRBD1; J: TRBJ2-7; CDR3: CSARDIGTGTNEQYF; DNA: TGCAGTGCTAGAGATATTGGGACAGGGACGAACGAGCAGTACTTC
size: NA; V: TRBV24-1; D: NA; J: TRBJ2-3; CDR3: CATSDSPSFSTDTQYF; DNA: TGTGCCACCAGTGATTCTCCGTCGTTTAGCACAGATACGCAGTATTTT
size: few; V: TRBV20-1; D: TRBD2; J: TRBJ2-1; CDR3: CSAPGGWPLSSGVGEQFF; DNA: TGCAGTGCTCCGGGGGGGTGGCCCCTTAGTAGCGGAGTAGGTGAGCAGTTCTTC
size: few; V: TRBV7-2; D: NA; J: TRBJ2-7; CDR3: CASSGPGPRRGEQYF; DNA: TGTGCCAGCAGCGGCCCGGGACCAAGACGGGGCGAGCAGTACTTC
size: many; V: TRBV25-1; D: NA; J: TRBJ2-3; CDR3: CASSGDREFLAGGPDTQYF; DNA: TGTGCCAGCAGTGGGGACAGGGAGTTCCTTGCGGGAGGTCCAGATACGCAGTATTTT
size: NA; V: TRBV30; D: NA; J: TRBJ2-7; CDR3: CAWSTGPYEQYF; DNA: TGTGCCTGGAGTACAGGGCCCTACGAGCAGTACTTC
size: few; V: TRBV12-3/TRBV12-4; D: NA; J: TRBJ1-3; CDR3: CASSRALVGASGNTIYF; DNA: TGTGCCAGCAGTCGGGCTCTCGTGGGGGCCTCTGGAAACACCATATATTTT
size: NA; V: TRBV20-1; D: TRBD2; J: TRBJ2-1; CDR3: CSARTSGALNEQFF; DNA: TGCAGTGCCAGGACTAGCGGGGCCCTAAATGAGCAGTTCTTC
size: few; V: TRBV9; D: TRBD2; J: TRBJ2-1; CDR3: CASSPTSGIYNEQFF; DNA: TGTGCCAGCAGCCCGACTAGCGGTATCTACAATGAGCAGTTCTTC
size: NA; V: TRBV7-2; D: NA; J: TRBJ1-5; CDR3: CASSVSAQPQHF; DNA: TGTGCCAGCAGTGTATCGGCCCAGCCCCAGCATTTT
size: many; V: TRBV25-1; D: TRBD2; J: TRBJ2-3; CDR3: CASRAAGFTDTQYF; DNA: TGTGCCAGCAGGGCAGCGGGGTTCACAGATACGCAGTATTTT
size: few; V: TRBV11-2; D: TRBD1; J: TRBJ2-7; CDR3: CASSPVTGSLYEQYF; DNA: TGTGCCAGCAGCCCAGTGACAGGGTCCCTGTACGAGCAGTACTTC
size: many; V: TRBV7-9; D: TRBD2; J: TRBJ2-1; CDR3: CASSLLAGEQFF; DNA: TGTGCCAGCAGCTTGCTAGCGGGAGAGCAGTTCTTC